This T cell receptor beta chain was sequenced during a study of siplizumab effects on memory and regulatory T cells. This CDR3 spans 16 amino acids. Germline CDR1 is SGHKS and CDR2 is YYEKEE (reference sequence). J lost 6 bases, V lost 3 bases, and 14 bases had no gene match. Sequencing was performed with immunoSEQ multiplex PCR; in TCRdb, only in-frame clones are kept and a portion is missing. Among approximately 94,000 clones, roughly 96% were seen once, and the ten largest hold roughly 0.033%. This sequence originates from a human donor in good health. The V and J genes are TRBV5-5 and TRBJ2-5; TRBD2 aligns across 7 bases. The material sequenced was naive CD4+ T cells sorted from blood. This chain's CDR3 is CASSSSHTGGGKTQYF. CDR3 bases: TGTGCCAGCAGCTCCTCCCACACGGGGGGAGGGAAGACCCAGTACTTC.